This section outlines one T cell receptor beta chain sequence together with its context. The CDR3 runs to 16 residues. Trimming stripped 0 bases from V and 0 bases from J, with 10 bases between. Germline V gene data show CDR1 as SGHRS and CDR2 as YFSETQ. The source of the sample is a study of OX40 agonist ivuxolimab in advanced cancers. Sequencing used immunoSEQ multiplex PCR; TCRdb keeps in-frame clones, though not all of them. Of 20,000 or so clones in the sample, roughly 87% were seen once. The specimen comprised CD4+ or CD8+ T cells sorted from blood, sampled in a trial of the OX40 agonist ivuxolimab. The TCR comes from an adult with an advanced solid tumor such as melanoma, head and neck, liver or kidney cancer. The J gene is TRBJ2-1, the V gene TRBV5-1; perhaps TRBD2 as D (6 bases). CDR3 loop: CASSLGLASSYNEQFF. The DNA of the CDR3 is TGCGCCAGCAGCTTGGGGCTAGCGAGCTCCTACAATGAGCAGTTCTTC.